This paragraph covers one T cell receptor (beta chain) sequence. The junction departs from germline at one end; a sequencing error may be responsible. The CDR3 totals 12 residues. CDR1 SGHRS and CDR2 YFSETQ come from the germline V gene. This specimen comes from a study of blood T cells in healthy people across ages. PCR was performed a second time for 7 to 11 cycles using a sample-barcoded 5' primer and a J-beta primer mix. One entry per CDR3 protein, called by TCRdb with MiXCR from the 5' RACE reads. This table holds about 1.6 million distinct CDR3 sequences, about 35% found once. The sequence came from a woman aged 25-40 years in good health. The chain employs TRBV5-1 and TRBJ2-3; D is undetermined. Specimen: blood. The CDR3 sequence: CASSYEADAQYF. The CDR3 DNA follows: TGCGCCAGCAGCTACGAAGCAGATGCGCAGTATTTT.